A single sample is the source of the 7 T cell receptor beta chains below, sequenced in a study of vaccination and CD4 T cells after COVID-19. Regarding treatment: roughly 10-day PBMC culture with coronavirus spike peptide pools or control peptides (ViraFEST assay). Their specific antigens are unknown. The Oncomine TCR Beta short-read assay sequenced DNA from cultured CD4+ T cells. TCRdb fed the PCR reads into MiXCR, producing one record per CDR3 protein. The repertoire has thousands of distinct CDR3 sequences, 55% to 70% of them found once; the top ten carry roughly 22%. Sequencing input: CD4+ T cells from blood, cultured in vitro. The receptors derive from a human donor who had recovered from COVID-19.

The CDR3 protein is CASSPRGNTEAFF. CDR3 DNA: TGTGCCAGCTCACCACGGGGGAACACTGAAGCTTTCTTT. V gene TRBV18 combines with J gene TRBJ1-1; D unclear. The V gene's germline CDR1 is KGHSH and CDR2 LQKENI. The CDR3 is 13 amino acids. Between the trimmed V and J ends, which lost 1 base and 1 base, there was a span of 4 bases.

This clonotype came up a few times. The chain employs TRBV10-3 and TRBJ2-1; 7 bases match TRBD2. The CDR3 extends over 13 amino acids. V lost 11 bases and J lost 0; bases outside the gene matches: 4. In germline, CDR1 is ENHRY, CDR2 SYGVKD. The CDR3 here is CAAWTSSYNEQFF. CDR3 coding DNA: TGTGCCGCCTGGACTAGCTCCTACAATGAGCAGTTCTTC.

The CDR3 nucleotides read TGTGCCAGTAGCACTAGCGGGTACAATGAGCAGTTCTTC. Protein product: CASSTSGYNEQFF. This chain uses TRBV19 with TRBJ2-1; 9 nucleotides align to TRBD2. There are 13 residues in the CDR3. Unmatched junction bases numbered 1, after V lost 6 bases and J lost 4 bases. CDR1 and CDR2 (germline): LNHDA, SQIVND (reference sequence).

This clonotype was seen a handful of times. The chain combines TRBV6-2 or TRBV6-3 with TRBJ1-2; 10 nucleotides match TRBD1. The CDR3 contains 14 residues. J was trimmed by 4 bases and V by 6 bases; bases with no gene match: 5. Germline V gene sequence: CDR1 MNHEY, CDR2 SVGEGT. CDR3 nucleotides: TGTGCCAGCAGGGGGACAGGGGACCCCTATGGCTACACCTTC. As protein: CASRGTGDPYGYTF.

The chain links TRBV6-1 to TRBJ2-3; 8 bases map to TRBD1. Germline V gene lookup returns CDR1 MNHNS and CDR2 SASEGT. The CDR3 is made up of 14 amino acids. V was clipped by 6 bases and J by 1 base; unmatched bases: 3. Here the CDR3 DNA reads TGTGCCAGCAGCTGGGGACAGGGCACAGATACGCAGTATTTT. Encoded protein: CASSWGQGTDTQYF.

The genes are TRBV20-1 and TRBJ1-2; perhaps TRBD1 as D (6 bases). V shed 0 bases and J shed 2 bases, with 10 bases lying between them. The CDR3 runs to 14 residues. Germline loops: CDR1 DFQATT, CDR2 SNEGSKA (reference sequence). The CDR3: CSARERGGNYGYTF. In DNA, the CDR3 is TGCAGTGCTAGAGAAAGGGGGGGGAACTATGGCTACACCTTC.

The chain is built from TRBV6-5 and TRBJ1-4; D possibly corresponds to TRBD1 (5 bases). The CDR3 is 14 residues long. V was trimmed by 2 bases and J by 8 bases, leaving 12 bases between them. Per germline, CDR1 MNHEY and CDR2 SVGAGI. The CDR3 bases are TGTGCCAGCAGTTACGGAGGGGTCGGAGAAAAACTGTTTTTT. Residues: CASSYGGVGEKLFF.